Presented here are 27 T cell receptor beta chains from one specimen sequenced in a study of shared clonotypes between healthy human individuals. In the naive CD8 group, cells lacked CD45RO and were positively selected for CCR7, so terminally differentiated effector memory CD45RA+ cells were left out. The method was immunoSEQ multiplex PCR; TCRdb's version includes in-frame clones alone and lacks a portion of them. The sample includes around 2,100,000 clones, approximately 94% of them seen just once. The sample consisted of naive CD8+ T cells sorted from blood. These receptors were obtained from a young man in good health.

The J gene is TRBJ2-7, the V gene TRBV6-1, with TRBD1 matching 7 bases. Germline values: CDR1 MNHNS, CDR2 SASEGT. CDR3 length: 15 residues. The trim removed 4 bases at V and 0 bases at J, leaving 6 bases unmatched. The CDR3 DNA is TGTGCCAGCAGTGGGACCAGGGGGATCTCCTACGAGCAGTACTTC. Its protein is CASSGTRGISYEQYF.

The rearrangement joins TRBV5-1 to TRBJ2-5; D is undetermined. The CDR3 length is 14 residues. Germline V CDR1 and CDR2: SGHRS, YFSETQ. V shed 1 base and J shed 0 bases, with 7 bases lying between them. CDR3 amino acids: CASSLLGHQETQYF. In DNA form, the CDR3 reads TGCGCCAGCAGCTTGCTAGGCCACCAAGAGACCCAGTACTTC.

The chain has TRBV7-6 and TRBJ2-5, with D unresolved. The germline V and J ends were trimmed by 1 base and 5 bases, with 11 bases remaining between them. The CDR3 consists of 14 residues. Germline-derived CDR1 and CDR2 are SGHVS and FNYEAQ. CDR3 protein: CASSLDGQLETQYF. CDR3 nucleotides: TGTGCCAGCAGCTTAGATGGGCAGTTGGAGACCCAGTACTTC.

This clone appeared once. The chain is built from TRBV10-1 and TRBJ2-7, with D perhaps TRBD1 (6 bases). This CDR3 spans 15 amino acids. Trimming removed 4 bases from V and 0 bases from J, with 13 bases in between. Germline CDR1 is WNHNN and CDR2 is SYGVQD (reference sequence). The CDR3 DNA reads as TGCGCCAGCAGTGCAGGGGACACAAGCTCCTACGAGCAGTACTTC. Its protein is CASSAGDTSSYEQYF.

V gene TRBV28 combines with J gene TRBJ2-3; 14 bases map to TRBD2. J was trimmed by 6 bases and V by 8 bases; bases with no gene match: 10. This CDR3 comprises 16 residues. Germline V gene lookup returns CDR1 MDHEN and CDR2 SYDVKM. The CDR3 region has the DNA TGTGCCAGCTTCTACAGGACTAGCGGGGGGAGGGATACGCAGTATTTT. Translation: CASFYRTSGGRDTQYF.

This chain connects TRBV27 to TRBJ2-7, with TRBD1 matching 8 bases. The CDR3 covers 14 residues. Germline V gives CDR1 MNHEY, CDR2 SMNVEV (reference sequence). Trimming cost V 6 bases and J 5 bases; bases outside gene matches: 9. The CDR3 DNA reads as TGTGCCAGCAGCCAACAGGGGGTAGACGACGAGCAGTACTTC. Translation gives CASSQQGVDDEQYF.

This CDR3 reads CASSLSADPYEQYF. DNA for the CDR3: TGTGCCAGCAGTTTATCGGCGGATCCCTACGAGCAGTACTTC. The chain combines TRBV27 with TRBJ2-7; D is ambiguous. This CDR3 comprises 14 residues. CDR1 is MNHEY and CDR2 is SMNVEV in the germline V gene (reference sequence). V shed 0 bases and J shed 2 bases, with 8 bases lying between them.

This sequence joins TRBV6-5 and TRBJ2-7, with 9 bases lining up with TRBD1. Germline V lookup: CDR1 MNHEY, CDR2 SVGAGI. After removal of 2 bases from V and 0 bases from J, the junction contained 5 bases not matched to a gene. There are 16 residues in the CDR3. CDR3 residues: CASSYPTGGYSYEQYF. Written as DNA, the CDR3 is TGTGCCAGCAGTTACCCCACAGGGGGCTACTCCTACGAGCAGTACTTC.

J is TRBJ1-2 and V is TRBV27, with D perhaps TRBD1 (6 bases). With 5 bases removed from V and 14 bases from J, the gap between germline ends came to 12 bases. This CDR3 region has 10 residues. Germline V gene data show CDR1 as MNHEY and CDR2 as SMNVEV (reference sequence). The CDR3 DNA is TGTGCCAGCAGTCCCTCGGGGGCAACCTTC. Amino acid sequence: CASSPSGATF.

This clone was recorded only once. The J gene is TRBJ2-7, the V gene TRBV9, with TRBD1 matching 10 bases. The germline V gene encodes CDR1 SGDLS and CDR2 YYNGEE. This CDR3 contains 15 residues. J gave up 0 bases and V 3 bases, and 3 bases lay outside the gene matches. The CDR3 here is CASSGRTGGSYEQYF. CDR3 DNA sequence: TGTGCCAGCAGCGGCCGGACAGGGGGCTCCTACGAGCAGTACTTC.

Points on this clone: Other DNA sequences from this sample encode an identical CDR3 as well. The chain has TRBV7-2 and TRBJ1-1, with D tentatively TRBD1 (5 bases). CDR3 length: 14 residues. From germline, CDR1 is SGHTA and CDR2 FQGNSA. Trimming pared 1 base from V and 1 base from J, leaving 7 bases between. For the CDR3, the DNA is TGTGCCAGCAGCTTAGGGCAGGGGAACACTGAAGCTTTCTTT. As protein: CASSLGQGNTEAFF.

The chain recombines TRBV28 with TRBJ2-2; 9 bases are shared with TRBD1. The length of the CDR3 is 19 residues. CDR1 MDHEN and CDR2 SYDVKM come from the germline V gene. The junction had 16 bases not matched to a gene; V was cut back by 5 bases and J by 3 bases. Written as DNA, the CDR3 is TGTGCCAGCAGTCTAATGATTCGGACAGGGGTTGTGGACACCGGGGAGCTGTTTTTT. Its protein is CASSLMIRTGVVDTGELFF.

As concerns this clone: This same CDR3 is encoded by further DNA sequences in the sample. The chain recombines TRBV9 with TRBJ1-4, with D unclear. Germline values: CDR1 SGDLS, CDR2 YYNGEE. This CDR3 comprises 14 residues. Trimming left V 0 bases short and J 0 bases short, with 3 bases between. Here the CDR3 DNA reads TGTGCCAGCAGCGTAGGGCCAACTAATGAAAAACTGTTTTTT. As protein: CASSVGPTNEKLFF.

V usage is TRBV7-9 and J usage is TRBJ2-3; tentative D call: TRBD1 (5 bases). Trimming pared 5 bases from V and 5 bases from J, leaving 23 bases between. This CDR3 contains 17 residues. Germline CDR1 is SEHNR and CDR2 is FQNEAQ (reference sequence). The CDR3 region has the DNA TGTGCCAGCAGCCAAGGCCGCGTGGGGCCTGGGATAGATACGCAGTATTTT. Protein product: CASSQGRVGPGIDTQYF. Together with reference TRBV7-9 and TRBJ2-3, the CDR3 gives the full variable domain: DTGVSQNPRHKITKRGQNVTFRCDPISEHNRLYWYRQTLGQGPEFLTYFQNEAQLEKSRLLSDRFSAERPKGSFSTLEIQRTEQGDSAMYLCASSQGRVGPGIDTQYFGPGTRLTVL.

The table lists this clone with a count of one. CDR3 residues: CASSTGGPETQYF. The DNA of the CDR3 is TGTGCCAGCAGTACAGGGGGCCCAGAGACCCAGTACTTC. The V and J genes are TRBV28 and TRBJ2-5; 9 nucleotides agree with TRBD1. The CDR3 spans 13 residues. With 5 bases clipped from V and 4 bases from J, the junction kept 2 bases outside the gene matches. CDR1 is MDHEN and CDR2 is SYDVKM in the germline V gene.

This sequence joins TRBV11-2 and TRBJ2-1; 10 nucleotides agree with TRBD2. The trim removed 7 bases at V and 7 bases at J, leaving 4 bases unmatched. The CDR3 contains 13 residues. CDR1 SGHAT and CDR2 FQNNGV come from the germline V gene. CDR3 DNA sequence: TGTGCCAGCATCCCAGCGGGAGGGAATGAGCAGTTCTTC. This gives the protein CASIPAGGNEQFF.

This chain links TRBV28 with TRBJ1-5, with 9 bases matching TRBD1. CDR1 and CDR2 from the germline V gene are MDHEN and SYDVKM. With V trimmed by 1 base and J by 5 bases, 9 bases remained unmatched. This CDR3 comprises 17 residues. DNA for the CDR3: TGTGCCAGCAGTTTATTTTCCGGGACAGGGATTGATCAGCCCCAGCATTTT. Translating it yields CASSLFSGTGIDQPQHF.

V usage is TRBV7-9 and J usage is TRBJ2-1; D possibly corresponds to TRBD1 (6 bases). Germline CDR1 is SEHNR and CDR2 is FQNEAQ (reference sequence). CDR3 length: 14 residues. The ends were cut back, 8 bases at V and 4 bases at J, with 15 bases in the middle. CDR3 amino acids: CASGDNPGYNEQFF. In DNA, the CDR3 is TGTGCCAGCGGGGACAACCCGGGGTACAATGAGCAGTTCTTC.

The chain links TRBV10-2 to TRBJ2-3; TRBD2 is a possible D gene (6 bases). V was clipped by 8 bases and J by 2 bases, with 17 bases between them. Germline lookup yields CDR1 WSHSY and CDR2 SAAADI. The CDR3 has 15 amino acids. The CDR3 loop is CASGLARGYTDTQYF. CDR3 nucleotides: TGCGCCAGCGGGTTGGCGCGGGGTTACACAGATACGCAGTATTTT.

This chain links TRBV7-9 with TRBJ2-5; 7 bases match TRBD1. CDR1 is SEHNR, CDR2 FQNEAQ, per germline (reference sequence). This CDR3 has 15 residues. With 5 bases clipped from V and 4 bases from J, the junction kept 10 bases outside the gene matches. The CDR3 protein is CASSRQGYQVETQYF. The CDR3 DNA sequence: TGTGCCAGCAGCCGACAGGGATACCAAGTAGAGACCCAGTACTTC.

J is TRBJ1-2 and V is TRBV5-8, with D perhaps matching TRBD1 (6 bases). V lost 0 bases, J lost 5 bases, and 17 bases lay in between. Germline assignment: CDR1 SGHTS and CDR2 YDEGEE. This CDR3 spans 16 amino acids. The CDR3 DNA reads as TGTGCCAGCAGCTTGGCTGGTGAGGGGACAACTTATGGCTACACCTTC. The encoded protein is CASSLAGEGTTYGYTF.

The rearrangement joins TRBV4-3 to TRBJ2-2; D remains ambiguous. CDR1 and CDR2 from the germline V gene are LGHNA and YSLEER. V lost 0 bases, J lost 3 bases, and 8 bases lay in between. There are 15 residues in the CDR3. This CDR3 reads CASSQELMDTGELFF. The CDR3 DNA sequence: TGCGCCAGCAGCCAAGAGTTGATGGACACCGGGGAGCTGTTTTTT.

The sample holds a few counts of this clone. V usage is TRBV5-8 and J usage is TRBJ1-1; D is ambiguous. The CDR3 runs to 14 residues. Trimming shortened V by 2 bases and J by 0 bases, and 8 bases separated the two germline ends. The germline CDR1 and CDR2 sequences are SGHTS and YDEGEE. CDR3 DNA sequence: TGTGCCAGCAGCTTCCACCTGATGAACACTGAAGCTTTCTTT. Translation: CASSFHLMNTEAFF.

The chain links TRBV5-6 to TRBJ1-6, with D perhaps TRBD1 (5 bases). Trimming removed 3 bases from V and 10 bases from J, with 8 bases in between. The CDR3 contains 12 residues. The germline gives CDR1 SGHDT, CDR2 YYEEEE. CDR3 sequence: CASSSGISPLHF. CDR3 DNA sequence: TGTGCCAGCAGCTCAGGGATCTCACCCCTCCACTTT.

Note on this clone: Distinct nucleotide sequences in the sample also encode this CDR3. The genes are TRBV27 and TRBJ2-7, with D possibly being TRBD1 (6 bases). There are 13 residues in the CDR3. The V end was cut by 0 bases, the J end by 4 bases, with 7 bases between. The V gene's germline CDR1 is MNHEY and CDR2 SMNVEV (reference sequence). The CDR3 protein is CASSLSGGYEQYF. The CDR3 nucleotides are TGTGCCAGCAGTTTATCAGGGGGTTACGAGCAGTACTTC.

Points on this clone: Distinct nucleotide sequences in the sample also encode this CDR3. The V gene is TRBV6-5, the J gene TRBJ2-3; 9 positions agree with TRBD2. Germline assignment: CDR1 MNHEY and CDR2 SVGAGI. There are 16 residues in the CDR3. Germline trimming cut 0 bases from V and 1 base from J; bases unmatched to any gene: 2. CDR3 sequence (DNA): TGTGCCAGCAGTTACTCACCTAGCGGGGGCACAGATACGCAGTATTTT. Translating gives CASSYSPSGGTDTQYF.

The rearrangement links TRBV9 to TRBJ2-3; TRBD2 aligns across 7 bases. The CDR3 has 15 amino acids. Germline V gene lookup returns CDR1 SGDLS and CDR2 YYNGEE. V lost 3 bases to trimming and J lost 4 bases; unmatched junction nucleotides: 8. DNA for the CDR3: TGTGCCAGCAGCGCCGAAGGCGGGAGTGCAGATACGCAGTATTTT. Translated, it gives CASSAEGGSADTQYF.